The rows below give T cell receptor beta chains drawn from one sample of a study of T-cell memory formation after mild COVID-19. One entry per CDR3 protein results from TCRdb running MiXCR on the 5' RACE reads. This sample has about 58,000 distinct CDR3 sequences, with 25% to 35% found just once. Sequenced material: PBMCs or a T cell subset sorted from them (not recorded which). The receptors come from a man between 18 and 35 years old who had mild COVID-19 (a few samples of this study predate the infection). Cell type and time point are not known. CDR3s include the opening cysteine and the closing phenylalanine or tryptophan. The D gene is left open where the match is weak. Clone size, where shown, is once, few, many, or a class for clones that have expanded.

clone size: -
V gene: TRBV7-8
D gene: TRBD1
J gene: TRBJ2-5
CDR3 protein: CASSLESGGWETQYF
CDR3 DNA: TGTGCCAGCAGCTTAGAGTCAGGGGGCTGGGAGACCCAGTACTTC

clone size: once
V gene: TRBV9
D gene: -
J gene: TRBJ2-1
CDR3 protein: CVSSVDNEQFF
CDR3 DNA: TGTGTCAGCAGCGTAGATAATGAGCAGTTCTTC

clone size: few
V gene: TRBV10-3
D gene: TRBD1
J gene: TRBJ2-2
CDR3 protein: CAISDPGAGGVIDGELFF
CDR3 DNA: TGTGCCATCAGTGACCCCGGTGCAGGGGGCGTTATAGACGGGGAGCTGTTTTTT

clone size: -
V gene: TRBV4-2
D gene: TRBD2
J gene: TRBJ2-3
CDR3 protein: CASSQDWREGDTQYF
CDR3 DNA: TGTGCCAGCAGCCAAGATTGGAGGGAGGGAGACACGCAGTATTTT

clone size: once
V gene: TRBV4-1
D gene: TRBD2
J gene: TRBJ2-1
CDR3 protein: CASSQGPAAGGNEQFF
CDR3 DNA: TGCGCCAGCAGCCAAGGCCCGGCAGCGGGGGGCAATGAGCAGTTCTTC

clone size: -
V gene: TRBV12-3/TRBV12-4
D gene: -
J gene: TRBJ1-1
CDR3 protein: CASSPPTGLEGNTEAFF
CDR3 DNA: TGTGCCAGCAGTCCCCCGACAGGACTCGAGGGAAACACTGAAGCTTTCTTT

clone size: few
V gene: TRBV27
D gene: -
J gene: TRBJ2-2
CDR3 protein: CASRSRRGEGTGELFF
CDR3 DNA: TGTGCCAGCCGGAGCCGACGCGGGGAAGGCACCGGGGAGCTGTTTTTT

clone size: -
V gene: TRBV12-3/TRBV12-4
D gene: -
J gene: TRBJ1-1
CDR3 protein: CASRTYRENTEAFF
CDR3 DNA: TGTGCCAGCAGAACCTACAGGGAGAACACTGAAGCTTTCTTT

clone size: few
V gene: TRBV6-2/TRBV6-3
D gene: -
J gene: TRBJ1-5
CDR3 protein: CASSRGPPQPQHF
CDR3 DNA: TGTGCCAGCAGCCGAGGCCCACCCCAGCCCCAGCATTTT

clone size: -
V gene: TRBV19
D gene: -
J gene: TRBJ1-2
CDR3 protein: CASKQDRAYGYTF
CDR3 DNA: TGTGCCAGTAAACAAGACAGAGCCTATGGCTACACCTTC

clone size: -
V gene: TRBV6-6
D gene: -
J gene: TRBJ1-5
CDR3 protein: CASSSAGIYSNQPQHF
CDR3 DNA: TGTGCCAGCAGTTCCGCAGGGATCTATAGCAATCAGCCCCAGCATTTT

clone size: -
V gene: TRBV4-1
D gene: TRBD1
J gene: TRBJ2-7
CDR3 protein: CASSLPDRGYEQYF
CDR3 DNA: TGCGCCAGCAGCCTCCCGGACAGGGGCTACGAGCAGTACTTC

clone size: -
V gene: TRBV12-3/TRBV12-4
D gene: -
J gene: TRBJ1-2
CDR3 protein: CASSFPYTF
CDR3 DNA: TGTGCCAGCAGCTTCCCCTACACCTTC

clone size: few
V gene: TRBV4-1
D gene: -
J gene: TRBJ2-7
CDR3 protein: CASSQDDGEQYF
CDR3 DNA: TGCGCCAGCAGCCAAGACGACGGCGAGCAGTACTTC

clone size: -
V gene: TRBV4-1
D gene: -
J gene: TRBJ2-7
CDR3 protein: CASSARGLSSYEQYF
CDR3 DNA: TGCGCCAGCAGCGCCCGGGGCCTCAGCTCCTACGAGCAGTACTTC

clone size: once
V gene: TRBV12-3/TRBV12-4
D gene: TRBD1
J gene: TRBJ1-2
CDR3 protein: CASSRGQAYTF
CDR3 DNA: TGTGCCAGCAGTCGAGGACAGGCCTACACCTTC

clone size: -
V gene: TRBV27
D gene: -
J gene: TRBJ2-1
CDR3 protein: CASSPTPSSYNEQFF
CDR3 DNA: TGTGCCAGCAGTCCCACACCTAGCTCCTACAATGAGCAGTTCTTC

clone size: -
V gene: TRBV5-1
D gene: TRBD1
J gene: TRBJ2-7
CDR3 protein: CASSAGPGTASSYEQYF
CDR3 DNA: TGCGCCAGCAGCGCTGGGCCCGGGACAGCGAGCTCCTACGAGCAGTACTTC

clone size: many
V gene: TRBV29-1
D gene: -
J gene: TRBJ2-1
CDR3 protein: CSLDPGLNEQFF
CDR3 DNA: TGCAGCCTCGATCCAGGGTTAAATGAGCAGTTCTTC

clone size: few
V gene: TRBV5-1
D gene: -
J gene: TRBJ2-3
CDR3 protein: CASSPGRGDTDTQYF
CDR3 DNA: TGCGCCAGCAGCCCGGGCCGAGGTGACACAGATACGCAGTATTTT

clone size: -
V gene: TRBV12-3/TRBV12-4
D gene: -
J gene: TRBJ1-1
CDR3 protein: CASSSSRWPEAFF
CDR3 DNA: TGTGCCAGCAGTTCCTCGAGGTGGCCTGAAGCTTTCTTT

clone size: -
V gene: TRBV6-5
D gene: -
J gene: TRBJ1-5
CDR3 protein: CASSYKGGGNQPQHF
CDR3 DNA: TGTGCCAGCAGTTACAAAGGAGGGGGCAATCAGCCCCAGCATTTT

clone size: few
V gene: TRBV29-1
D gene: -
J gene: TRBJ1-1
CDR3 protein: CSVGGGTEAFF
CDR3 DNA: TGCAGCGTGGGGGGTGGGACTGAAGCTTTCTTT

clone size: -
V gene: TRBV6-2/TRBV6-3
D gene: -
J gene: TRBJ2-3
CDR3 protein: CATRGTDTQYF
CDR3 DNA: TGTGCCACCCGGGGCACAGATACGCAGTATTTT

clone size: many
V gene: TRBV24-1
D gene: TRBD1
J gene: TRBJ1-6
CDR3 protein: CATSDLGTGGSPLHF
CDR3 DNA: TGTGCCACCAGTGATTTGGGGACAGGGGGCTCACCCCTCCACTTT

clone size: -
V gene: TRBV4-3
D gene: -
J gene: TRBJ2-5
CDR3 protein: CASSQDFPQQETQYF
CDR3 DNA: TGCGCCAGCAGCCAAGATTTCCCCCAGCAAGAGACCCAGTACTTC

clone size: few
V gene: TRBV24-1
D gene: -
J gene: TRBJ2-2
CDR3 protein: CATSAGFAGELFF
CDR3 DNA: TGTGCCACCAGTGCCGGGTTTGCCGGGGAGCTGTTTTTT

clone size: -
V gene: TRBV12-3/TRBV12-4
D gene: -
J gene: TRBJ1-4
CDR3 protein: CASSLGGGEKLFF
CDR3 DNA: TGTGCCAGCAGTTTGGGCGGCGGTGAAAAACTGTTTTTT

clone size: once
V gene: TRBV6-5
D gene: TRBD1
J gene: TRBJ2-7
CDR3 protein: CASSQTQGAGYEQYF
CDR3 DNA: TGTGCCAGCAGTCAAACACAGGGGGCTGGGTACGAGCAGTACTTC

clone size: few
V gene: TRBV11-2
D gene: TRBD1
J gene: TRBJ2-2
CDR3 protein: CASSLDPTGGITGELFF
CDR3 DNA: TGTGCCAGCAGCTTAGATCCGACAGGGGGCATAACCGGGGAGCTGTTTTTT

clone size: -
V gene: TRBV20-1
D gene: -
J gene: TRBJ2-5
CDR3 protein: CSASVVGLGRETQYF
CDR3 DNA: TGCAGTGCTAGTGTCGTGGGGTTGGGGAGAGAGACCCAGTACTTC

clone size: few
V gene: TRBV11-2
D gene: -
J gene: TRBJ2-7
CDR3 protein: CASASTGRREQYF
CDR3 DNA: TGTGCCAGCGCCTCGACAGGCCGCCGGGAGCAGTACTTC

clone size: -
V gene: TRBV29-1
D gene: TRBD1
J gene: TRBJ1-3
CDR3 protein: CSASDRSYSGNTIYF
CDR3 DNA: TGCAGCGCCTCGGACAGGTCCTACTCTGGAAACACCATATATTTT

clone size: -
V gene: TRBV9
D gene: TRBD2
J gene: TRBJ2-3
CDR3 protein: CASSDSGGVTDTQYF
CDR3 DNA: TGTGCCAGCAGCGACAGCGGGGGGGTGACCGATACGCAGTATTTT

clone size: -
V gene: TRBV6-5
D gene: -
J gene: TRBJ2-5
CDR3 protein: CASSKGLRRVQETQYF
CDR3 DNA: TGTGCCAGCAGTAAGGGACTCCGAAGGGTCCAAGAGACCCAGTACTTC

clone size: -
V gene: TRBV7-8
D gene: -
J gene: TRBJ2-3
CDR3 protein: CASSLDSTGDTQYF
CDR3 DNA: TGTGCCAGCAGCTTAGACTCGACGGGGGATACGCAGTATTTT

clone size: -
V gene: TRBV7-9
D gene: -
J gene: TRBJ2-4
CDR3 protein: CASSLTQNDVAKNIQYF
CDR3 DNA: TGTGCCAGCAGCTTAACTCAGAACGACGTAGCCAAAAACATTCAGTACTTC

clone size: -
V gene: TRBV6-5
D gene: -
J gene: TRBJ1-3
CDR3 protein: CASSYGRQTYSGNTIYF
CDR3 DNA: TGTGCCAGCAGTTACGGTCGACAGACATACTCTGGAAACACCATATATTTT

clone size: -
V gene: TRBV6-2/TRBV6-3
D gene: -
J gene: TRBJ2-7
CDR3 protein: CASSSFEKPLGEQYF
CDR3 DNA: TGTGCCAGCAGTTCTTTCGAGAAACCTTTAGGTGAGCAGTACTTC

clone size: many
V gene: TRBV7-3
D gene: -
J gene: TRBJ1-1
CDR3 protein: CASSLSANTEAFF
CDR3 DNA: TGTGCCAGCAGCTTATCAGCGAACACTGAAGCTTTCTTT

clone size: many
V gene: TRBV4-1
D gene: TRBD2
J gene: TRBJ2-3
CDR3 protein: CASSQTTRSGGPGDTQYF
CDR3 DNA: TGCGCCAGCAGCCAAACGACGAGGTCGGGGGGGCCGGGAGATACGCAGTATTTT

clone size: -
V gene: TRBV30
D gene: -
J gene: TRBJ2-5
CDR3 protein: CAWGGGETQYF
CDR3 DNA: TGTGCCTGGGGGGGCGGGGAGACCCAGTACTTC

clone size: few
V gene: TRBV27
D gene: TRBD1
J gene: TRBJ2-7
CDR3 protein: CASRGMRGPEQYF
CDR3 DNA: TGTGCCAGCAGGGGAATGAGGGGGCCCGAGCAGTACTTC

clone size: -
V gene: TRBV28
D gene: -
J gene: TRBJ1-6
CDR3 protein: CASGFRFNNSPLHF
CDR3 DNA: TGTGCCAGCGGCTTCCGTTTCAATAATTCACCCCTCCACTTT

clone size: -
V gene: TRBV4-1
D gene: -
J gene: TRBJ1-2
CDR3 protein: CASSRSDLSNYGYTF
CDR3 DNA: TGCGCCAGCAGCCGATCAGATCTTTCTAACTATGGCTACACCTTC

clone size: few
V gene: TRBV12-5
D gene: TRBD2
J gene: TRBJ2-1
CDR3 protein: CASALSRGYRNEQFF
CDR3 DNA: TGTGCTAGTGCCCTATCGCGGGGGTATCGGAATGAGCAGTTCTTC

clone size: -
V gene: TRBV7-3
D gene: TRBD2
J gene: TRBJ2-1
CDR3 protein: CASSPRGGSNEQFF
CDR3 DNA: TGTGCCAGCAGCCCTCGGGGGGGTTCGAATGAGCAGTTCTTC

clone size: few
V gene: TRBV4-1
D gene: TRBD1
J gene: TRBJ2-3
CDR3 protein: CASSPGTGRSMDTQYF
CDR3 DNA: TGCGCCAGCAGCCCCGGGACAGGCAGATCCATGGATACGCAGTATTTT

clone size: few
V gene: TRBV15
D gene: -
J gene: TRBJ2-3
CDR3 protein: CATSRDTGRGTDTQYF
CDR3 DNA: TGTGCCACCAGCAGAGATACCGGGAGAGGCACAGATACGCAGTATTTT

clone size: few
V gene: TRBV15
D gene: -
J gene: TRBJ1-4
CDR3 protein: CATSKEGGATNEKLFF
CDR3 DNA: TGTGCCACCAGCAAGGAGGGTGGGGCAACTAATGAAAAACTGTTTTTT

clone size: few
V gene: TRBV5-1
D gene: -
J gene: TRBJ2-3
CDR3 protein: CASGRDKPDTQYF
CDR3 DNA: TGCGCCAGCGGCCGGGACAAACCAGATACGCAGTATTTT

clone size: few
V gene: TRBV3-1
D gene: TRBD1
J gene: TRBJ2-1
CDR3 protein: CASSPRDRGLYNEQFF
CDR3 DNA: TGTGCCAGCAGCCCCCGCGACAGGGGGCTTTACAATGAGCAGTTCTTC

clone size: -
V gene: TRBV20-1
D gene: TRBD2
J gene: TRBJ2-1
CDR3 protein: CSAGTSGAYNEQFF
CDR3 DNA: TGCAGTGCGGGGACTAGCGGGGCCTACAATGAGCAGTTCTTC

clone size: few
V gene: TRBV27
D gene: TRBD2
J gene: TRBJ2-2
CDR3 protein: CASSPLAGGLTGELFF
CDR3 DNA: TGTGCCAGCAGTCCGCTAGCGGGGGGTCTCACCGGGGAGCTGTTTTTT

clone size: -
V gene: TRBV20-1
D gene: -
J gene: TRBJ1-1
CDR3 protein: CSAREGTEAFF
CDR3 DNA: TGCAGTGCTAGGGAGGGAACTGAAGCTTTCTTT

clone size: once
V gene: TRBV27
D gene: -
J gene: TRBJ1-6
CDR3 protein: CASSSWRADNSPLHF
CDR3 DNA: TGTGCCAGCAGTTCCTGGAGGGCCGATAATTCACCCCTCCACTTT

clone size: few
V gene: TRBV2
D gene: -
J gene: TRBJ2-1
CDR3 protein: CASRGVWDKEVDEQFF
CDR3 DNA: TGTGCCAGCAGGGGGGTTTGGGACAAGGAGGTCGATGAGCAGTTCTTC

clone size: -
V gene: TRBV4-3
D gene: -
J gene: TRBJ2-7
CDR3 protein: CASSQGVGMNYEQYF
CDR3 DNA: TGCGCCAGCAGCCAAGGGGTCGGGATGAACTACGAGCAGTACTTC

clone size: few
V gene: TRBV6-6
D gene: -
J gene: TRBJ2-5
CDR3 protein: CASSYTPGETQYF
CDR3 DNA: TGTGCCAGCAGTTACACCCCGGGAGAGACCCAGTACTTC